One sample yielded the 11 T cell receptor beta chains listed below, sequenced in a study of blood T cell repertoires in COVID-19. Data came from immunoSEQ multiplex PCR; TCRdb stores just in-frame clones and leaves some out. The sample lists 150,000 to 200,000 clones; approximately 83% were seen once. The sequenced material came from PBMCs or T cells enriched from blood (not recorded which). The receptors come from a woman aged 60-75 years who had recovered from COVID-19.

The chain uses TRBV19 and TRBJ1-6; no clear D gene. The CDR3 length is 15 residues. In germline, CDR1 is LNHDA, CDR2 SQIVND (reference sequence). Trimming pared 6 bases from V and 1 base from J, leaving 10 bases between. This CDR3 is CASSPQISYNSPLHF. Written as DNA, the CDR3 is TGTGCCAGTAGCCCCCAGATTTCCTATAATTCACCCCTCCACTTT. Complete variable domain (other parts from reference TRBV19 and TRBJ1-6): DGGITQSPKYLFRKEGQNVTLSCEQNLNHDAMYWYRQDPGQGLRLIYYSQIVNDFQKGDIAEGYSVSREKKESFPLTVTSAQKNPTAFYLCASSPQISYNSPLHFGNGTRLTVT.

The V and J genes are TRBV11-2 and TRBJ2-7; TRBD2 aligns across 9 bases. CDR1 and CDR2 from the germline V gene are SGHAT and FQNNGV. CDR3 length: 15 amino acids. V shed 6 bases and J 2 bases; nucleotides not matched to a gene: 8. The CDR3 region is CASSYGLAQTYEQYF. The CDR3 DNA reads as TGTGCCAGCAGTTATGGACTAGCGCAAACCTACGAGCAGTACTTC.

The genes are TRBV5-1 and TRBJ2-7, with 7 bases matching TRBD2. Germline trimming cut 0 bases from V and 4 bases from J; bases unmatched to any gene: 1. Germline V gene sequence: CDR1 SGHRS, CDR2 YFSETQ. The CDR3 totals 13 residues. CDR3 in DNA: TGCGCCAGCAGCTTGGGGGAGGGGTACGAGCAGTACTTC. Encoded protein: CASSLGEGYEQYF.

The rearrangement links TRBV3-1 (or the pseudogene TRBV3-2) to TRBJ1-3; tentatively, D is TRBD1 (6 bases). CDR1 and CDR2 (germline): LGHDT, YNNKEL (reference sequence). This CDR3 is 12 amino acids long. V was clipped by 9 bases and J by 4 bases, with 10 bases between them. CDR3 coding DNA: TGTGCCAGTGGACAGACGGGAAACACCATATATTTT. Amino acid sequence: CASGQTGNTIYF.

This clone showed up just once. This sample also contains other DNA sequences that code for the same CDR3. V gene TRBV3-1 (or the pseudogene TRBV3-2) combines with J gene TRBJ1-1; D unresolved. The CDR3 is 11 amino acids. CDR1 and CDR2 from the germline V gene are LGHDT and YNNKEL (reference sequence). The ends were cut back, 1 base at V and 7 bases at J, with 4 bases in the middle. The CDR3: CASSQAGEAFF. The CDR3 nucleotides are TGTGCCAGCAGCCAAGCGGGTGAAGCTTTCTTT.

The chain is built from TRBV20-1 and TRBJ2-7, with D maybe TRBD2 (5 bases). Germline V CDR1 and CDR2: DFQATT, SNEGSKA (reference sequence). CDR3 size: 12 residues. The germline V and J ends were trimmed by 3 bases and 3 bases, with 9 bases remaining between them. The CDR3 reads CSASPGVYEQYF. Written as DNA, the CDR3 is TGCAGTGCTAGTCCCGGGGTCTACGAGCAGTACTTC.

This chain joins TRBV5-4 and TRBJ2-2, with 8 bases aligning to TRBD1. Trimming cost V 4 bases and J 3 bases; bases outside gene matches: 2. Germline CDR1 is SGHNT and CDR2 is YYREEE (reference sequence). The CDR3 runs to 14 residues. Here the CDR3 reads CASSQGQDTGELFF. CDR3 in DNA: TGTGCCAGCAGCCAGGGACAGGACACCGGGGAGCTGTTTTTT.

The chain employs TRBV20-1 and TRBJ2-7; D perhaps matches TRBD1 (5 bases). The V and J ends lost 7 bases and 5 bases respectively, with 12 bases between them. Germline V CDR1 and CDR2: DFQATT, SNEGSKA (reference sequence). The CDR3 contains 11 residues. CDR3 in DNA: TGCAGTGGGGCAGGGAACGACGAGCAGTACTTC. Translating it yields CSGAGNDEQYF.

This clone occurred a few times. V is TRBV19 and J is TRBJ2-2, with TRBD1 identical over 8 bases. V trimming: 6 bases; J trimming: 1 base; junction bases outside the gene matches: 4. The CDR3 runs to 15 residues. Per germline, CDR1 LNHDA and CDR2 SQIVND (reference sequence). CDR3 nucleotide sequence: TGTGCCAGTAGGTCCGGGACAGGGAACACCGGGGAGCTGTTTTTT. Protein: CASRSGTGNTGELFF.

In DNA form, the CDR3 reads TGTGCCAGCAGTTTGAGAGCAGCGGGAGGGCCAGATACGCAGTATTTT. Protein sequence: CASSLRAAGGPDTQYF. The chain recombines TRBV28 with TRBJ2-3, with 10 bases that match TRBD2. Trimming cost V 3 bases and J 4 bases; bases outside gene matches: 7. The CDR3 runs to 16 residues. CDR1 is MDHEN and CDR2 is SYDVKM in the germline V gene. The complete variable domain, with remaining parts taken from reference TRBV28 and TRBJ2-3, reads DVKVTQSSRYLVKRTGEKVFLECVQDMDHENMFWYRQDPGLGLRLIYFSYDVKMKEKGDIPEGYSVSREKKERFSLILESASTNQTSMYLCASSLRAAGGPDTQYFGPGTRLTVL.

This clone was detected only a few times. V is TRBV3-1 (or the pseudogene TRBV3-2) and J is TRBJ1-2; D is perhaps TRBD1 (6 bases). V was clipped by 2 bases and J by 4 bases, with 14 bases between them. CDR1 is LGHDT, CDR2 YNNKEL, per germline (reference sequence). This CDR3 has 15 residues. CDR3 nucleotides: TGTGCCAGCAGCCAAATTTTTTCGGACAGCTATGGCTACACCTTC. This gives the protein CASSQIFSDSYGYTF.